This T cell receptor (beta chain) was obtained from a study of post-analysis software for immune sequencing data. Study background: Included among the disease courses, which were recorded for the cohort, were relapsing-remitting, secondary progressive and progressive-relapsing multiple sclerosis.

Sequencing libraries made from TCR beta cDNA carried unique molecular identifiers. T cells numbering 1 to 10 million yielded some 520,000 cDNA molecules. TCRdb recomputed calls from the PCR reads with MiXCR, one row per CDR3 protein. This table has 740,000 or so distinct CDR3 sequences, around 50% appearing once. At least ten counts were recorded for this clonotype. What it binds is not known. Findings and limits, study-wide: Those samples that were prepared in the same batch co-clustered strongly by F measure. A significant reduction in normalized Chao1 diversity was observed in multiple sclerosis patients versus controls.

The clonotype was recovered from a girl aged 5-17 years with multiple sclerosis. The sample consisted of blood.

The CDR3 region has the DNA TGTGCCAGCAGATTACTAGCGGGGGGGAAAGATACGCAGTATTTT. Amino acid sequence: CASRLLAGGKDTQYF. The chain recombines TRBV6-6 with TRBJ2-3; TRBD2 matches 13 bases. V lost 6 bases and J lost 5; bases outside the gene matches: 5. Germline-derived CDR1 and CDR2 are MNHNY and SVGAGI (reference sequence). The CDR3 has 15 residues.